The next 7 T cell receptor beta chains were all read from a single sample in a study of T cell changes during pregnancy in multiple sclerosis. TCRdb's table, derived via immunoSEQ multiplex PCR, lists solely in-frame clones and lacks some. The sample carries 40,000 or so clones, more than 90% recorded once. The sequences come from CD8+ T cells from peripheral blood mononuclear cells, collected in the first trimester of pregnancy. These receptor sequences come from a female donor with multiple sclerosis, enrolled in a pregnancy study.

The V gene is TRBV11-2, the J gene TRBJ2-3; tentative D call: TRBD2 (6 bases). Germline-derived CDR1 and CDR2 are SGHAT and FQNNGV. The CDR3 covers 13 residues. V lost 8 bases and J lost 3, with 12 bases in between. As DNA, the CDR3 is TGTGCCAGCGAGACGGGGAGGACAGATACGCAGTATTTT. Amino acids: CASETGRTDTQYF.

The chain uses TRBV6-5 and TRBJ2-3, with D possibly TRBD2 on 7 matching bases. Germline V gene lookup returns CDR1 MNHEY and CDR2 SVGAGI. The CDR3 runs 11 residues. V lost 7 bases to trimming and J lost 13 bases, with 15 bases between them. The CDR3 coding sequence is TGTGCCAGCAAAGGGGGGGGTGTCGAGTATTTT. Translated: CASKGGGVEYF.

The chain is built from TRBV18 and TRBJ1-3; D might be TRBD1 (5 bases). The CDR3 totals 15 residues. The V gene lost 8 bases and the J gene lost 0 bases, with 14 bases spanning the gap. CDR1 and CDR2 (germline): KGHSH, LQKENI. CDR3 amino acids: CASLGQALSGNTIYF. The CDR3 DNA reads as TGTGCCAGCCTTGGACAAGCGCTCTCTGGAAACACCATATATTTT.

The CDR3 nucleotides are TGTGCCAGCAGTCCTGGTGGGGGCTTTTCCTACGAGCAGTACTTC. This gives the protein CASSPGGGFSYEQYF. The chain recombines TRBV6-5 with TRBJ2-7, with TRBD1 as a possible D gene (6 bases). There are 15 residues in the CDR3. CDR1 MNHEY and CDR2 SVGAGI come from the germline V gene. The V end was cut by 5 bases, the J end by 1 base, with 15 bases between.

The chain employs TRBV7-6 and TRBJ2-1; 7 nucleotides line up with TRBD1. The CDR3 is 14 amino acids. Per germline, CDR1 SGHVS and CDR2 FNYEAQ. Trimming removed 4 bases from V and 9 bases from J; junction bases left unmatched: 9. CDR3 residues: CASSWGTVLGEQFF. Here the CDR3 DNA reads TGTGCCAGCAGCTGGGGGACAGTCTTGGGTGAGCAGTTCTTC.

The genes are TRBV27 and TRBJ1-5; maybe TRBD1 (6 bases). The CDR3 totals 14 residues. Germline V CDR1 and CDR2: MNHEY, SMNVEV (reference sequence). V shed 0 bases and J shed 9 bases, with 12 bases lying between them. The CDR3 region has the DNA TGTGCCAGCAGTTTATCGACAGGTATGTGGCCCCAGCATTTT. Protein: CASSLSTGMWPQHF.

The gene calls are TRBV6-1 and TRBJ2-7; D might be TRBD1 (6 bases). V was clipped by 0 bases and J by 5 bases, with 14 bases between them. Germline lookup yields CDR1 MNHNS and CDR2 SASEGT. This CDR3 has 15 residues. The CDR3 protein is CASSEAGSGAHEQYF. The CDR3 DNA sequence: TGTGCCAGCAGTGAAGCCGGTTCAGGGGCCCACGAGCAGTACTTC.